This TCR beta chain was retrieved from a study of cytomegalovirus exposure and HLA in healthy donors. 13 Jbeta primers and 60 Vbeta primers were used for the PCR. The table came from immunoSEQ multiplex PCR; TCRdb's copy has only in-frame clones and leaves some out. The data show 150,000 to 200,000 clones, around 80% seen once. Germline V gene lookup returns CDR1 SGDLS and CDR2 YYNGEE. CDR3 length: 15 residues. J lost 3 bases, V lost 3 bases, and 7 bases had no gene match. This clone has a handful of counts. This chain joins TRBV9 and TRBJ1-1; 8 nucleotides match TRBD1. Specimen: PBMCs. This receptor was identified in a man aged 45-60 years in good health and CMV-seropositive. The CDR3 is CASSALETGDTEAFF. The CDR3 nucleotides read TGTGCCAGCAGCGCCCTGGAGACAGGGGACACTGAAGCTTTCTTT.